These 22 T cell receptor beta chains came from one sample sequenced in a study of shared clonotypes between healthy human individuals. The method was immunoSEQ multiplex PCR; TCRdb's version includes in-frame clones alone and lacks a portion of them. The top ten hold more than 1.5% of the sample, which has some 660,000 clones, around 73% seen once. What was sequenced was memory CD4+ T cells sorted from blood. Subset specified: CD45RA-negative fraction. Receptors originate from a woman aged 30 to 39 in good health.

V usage is TRBV7-9 and J usage is TRBJ2-7; 12 bases are a match to TRBD2. Germline lookup yields CDR1 SEHNR and CDR2 FQNEAQ (reference sequence). There are 15 residues in the CDR3. J lost 4 bases, V lost 4 bases, and 5 bases had no gene match. The CDR3 nucleotides are TGTGCCAGCAGCTCGACTAGCGGGGGACCTTACGAGCAGTACTTC. This gives the protein CASSSTSGGPYEQYF.

The chain links TRBV19 to TRBJ1-1; TRBD1 matches at 7 bases. Trimming at V came to 6 bases and at J to 9 bases, leaving 4 bases not matched to a gene. The CDR3 has 11 amino acids. Germline V CDR1 and CDR2: LNHDA, SQIVND (reference sequence). CDR3 nucleotides: TGTGCCAGTAGCCGGGACAGAAAAGCTTTCTTT. Protein product: CASSRDRKAFF.

This chain uses TRBV27 with TRBJ1-1; TRBD1 agrees at 8 bases. V dropped 5 bases and J dropped 1; count of bases not matched to a gene: 6. CDR1 is MNHEY, CDR2 SMNVEV, per germline (reference sequence). The CDR3 consists of 15 residues. The CDR3 sequence is CASSGRGRGNTEAFF. Written as DNA, the CDR3 is TGTGCCAGCAGTGGCAGGGGGCGGGGGAACACTGAAGCTTTCTTT.

The CDR3 protein is CASSLGWREEETQYF. The CDR3 region has the DNA TGTGCCAGCAGCTTGGGGTGGCGGGAGGAGGAGACCCAGTACTTC. The chain has TRBV5-6 and TRBJ2-5; 8 bases line up with TRBD2. V shed 0 bases, J shed 5 bases, and the junction held 6 bases outside the gene matches. Germline CDR1 SGHDT, CDR2 YYEEEE. The CDR3 contains 15 residues.

This clone has more than one count but fewer than ten. CDR3 sequence reads: CASSSGTGTYNEQFF. The CDR3 DNA reads TGTGCCAGCAGCTCCGGGACTGGAACCTACAATGAGCAGTTCTTC. This sequence joins TRBV7-6 and TRBJ2-1; D is perhaps TRBD2 (6 bases). The germline CDR1 and CDR2 sequences are SGHVS and FNYEAQ. The V gene lost 4 bases and the J gene lost 2 bases, with 12 bases spanning the gap. The CDR3 sequence is 15 residues long.

V gene TRBV19 combines with J gene TRBJ1-1, with 7 bases identical to TRBD1. CDR3 length equals 14 residues. V lost 2 bases and J lost 4; bases outside the gene matches: 4. Germline CDR1 LNHDA, CDR2 SQIVND (reference sequence). The CDR3: CASSITGVATEAFF. In nucleotides, the CDR3 is TGTGCCAGTAGTATAACAGGGGTTGCCACTGAAGCTTTCTTT. The whole variable domain, remainder taken from reference TRBV19 and TRBJ1-1, is DGGITQSPKYLFRKEGQNVTLSCEQNLNHDAMYWYRQDPGQGLRLIYYSQIVNDFQKGDIAEGYSVSREKKESFPLTVTSAQKNPTAFYLCASSITGVATEAFFGQGTRLTVV.

V usage is TRBV5-6 and J usage is TRBJ2-7, with D maybe TRBD2 (6 bases). The V and J ends lost 5 bases and 0 bases respectively, with 12 bases between them. Germline lookup yields CDR1 SGHDT and CDR2 YYEEEE. The CDR3 spans 14 residues. The CDR3 protein is CASSWGVSSYEQYF. CDR3 nucleotide sequence: TGTGCCAGCAGTTGGGGGGTGAGCTCCTACGAGCAGTACTTC.

This clone was counted only a few times. CDR3 nucleotide sequence: TGTGCCAGCAGTTCTCCCAGGGACCGTCAGCCCCAGCATTTT. Residues: CASSSPRDRQPQHF. The chain carries TRBV28 and TRBJ1-5, with D perhaps TRBD1 (5 bases). Germline CDR1 MDHEN, CDR2 SYDVKM. The CDR3 covers 14 residues. Trimming shortened V by 4 bases and J by 6 bases, and 13 bases separated the two germline ends. Looking up the rest from reference TRBV28 and TRBJ1-5 gives the full variable domain: DVKVTQSSRYLVKRTGEKVFLECVQDMDHENMFWYRQDPGLGLRLIYFSYDVKMKEKGDIPEGYSVSREKKERFSLILESASTNQTSMYLCASSSPRDRQPQHFGDGTRLSIL.

V and J are TRBV7-2 and TRBJ2-3; perhaps TRBD2 as D (6 bases). CDR3 length: 16 amino acids. Germline-derived CDR1 and CDR2 are SGHTA and FQGNSA. V dropped 1 base and J dropped 3 bases, with 14 bases sitting between them. The CDR3 is CASSLGSGVRTDTQYF. CDR3 nucleotide sequence: TGTGCCAGCAGCTTAGGATCGGGAGTTAGGACAGATACGCAGTATTTT.

In this sample, this clone turned up once. The chain links TRBV9 to TRBJ2-1; 9 bases map to TRBD2. V lost 0 bases and J lost 7; bases outside the gene matches: 5. Germline lookup yields CDR1 SGDLS and CDR2 YYNGEE. This CDR3 region has 15 residues. The CDR3 spells CASSVVAGVGNEQFF. CDR3 bases: TGTGCCAGCAGCGTAGTAGCGGGAGTGGGTAATGAGCAGTTCTTC.

The chain couples TRBV11-3 to TRBJ2-7; either TRBD1 or TRBD2 may supply D (5 bases each). Germline V CDR1 and CDR2: SGHNT, YENEEA. This CDR3 comprises 12 residues. Trimming shortened V by 1 base and J by 7 bases, and 8 bases separated the two germline ends. CDR3: CASSLGGEEQYF. Here the CDR3 DNA reads TGTGCCAGCAGCTTAGGAGGGGAAGAGCAGTACTTC. Together with reference TRBV11-3 and TRBJ2-7, the CDR3 gives the full variable domain: EAGVVQSPRYKIIEKKQPVAFWCNPISGHNTLYWYLQNLGQGPELLIRYENEEAVDDSQLPKDRFSAERLKGVDSTLKIQPAELGDSAVYLCASSLGGEEQYFGPGTRLTVT.

CDR3 bases: TGTGCCAGCAGCTTAGGACTAGCGAGAGGAATGTACAATGAGCAGTTCTTC. It yields the protein CASSLGLARGMYNEQFF. V is TRBV11-2 and J is TRBJ2-1; 8 nucleotides match TRBD2. The J segment lost 4 bases and the V segment lost 1 base, leaving 9 bases of the junction unmatched. Germline V gives CDR1 SGHAT, CDR2 FQNNGV. The CDR3 consists of 17 residues.

In its sample, this clone was seen once. The chain links TRBV10-3 to TRBJ1-5; D uncertain. Trimming took off 4 bases at V and 6 bases at J, with 13 bases between the two ends. Germline V CDR1 and CDR2: ENHRY, SYGVKD. This CDR3 has 14 residues. The CDR3 DNA reads TGTGCCATCAGTGTGTTCGGGGTGGCTCAGCCCCAGCATTTT. This sequence encodes CAISVFGVAQPQHF.

The rearrangement links TRBV5-6 to TRBJ2-1, with D uncertain. V lost 3 bases and J 14 bases, leaving 15 bases between the germline ends. CDR3 length: 12 residues. Germline CDR1 SGHDT, CDR2 YYEEEE. The CDR3 region has the DNA TGTGCCAGCAGCTACCGCCCGACGGTGGAGTTCTTC. It is translated as CASSYRPTVEFF.

The V and J genes are TRBV7-3 and TRBJ2-2; TRBD1 matches 7 bases. CDR1 and CDR2 (germline): SGHTA, FQGTGA. This CDR3 is built from 14 residues. V lost 4 bases and J lost 2; bases outside the gene matches: 1. The CDR3 spells CASSYRGNTGELFF. The CDR3, as DNA: TGTGCCAGCAGCTACAGGGGCAACACCGGGGAGCTGTTTTTT.

The sample holds one count of this clone. V usage is TRBV27 and J usage is TRBJ2-2, with 12 bases aligning to TRBD2. This CDR3 has 14 amino acids. Trimming at V came to 6 bases and at J to 8 bases, leaving 4 bases not matched to a gene. Germline V gene sequence: CDR1 MNHEY, CDR2 SMNVEV (reference sequence). The CDR3 sequence is CASRTSGSTGELFF. In DNA form, the CDR3 reads TGTGCCAGCAGGACTAGCGGGAGTACGGGGGAGCTGTTTTTT.

Turning to this clone: The sample carries other DNA sequences with the same CDR3. The chain combines TRBV5-1 with TRBJ2-3; D remains ambiguous. Germline V CDR1 and CDR2: SGHRS, YFSETQ. This CDR3 has 15 amino acids. Trimming shortened V by 0 bases and J by 0 bases, and 8 bases separated the two germline ends. CDR3 region: CASSLVVGSTDTQYF. The CDR3, as DNA: TGCGCCAGCAGCTTGGTTGTGGGTAGCACAGATACGCAGTATTTT.

This sequence joins TRBV2 and TRBJ1-2; maybe TRBD1 (5 bases). Trimming cost V 8 bases and J 8 bases, with 24 bases left between them. From germline, CDR1 is SNHLY and CDR2 FYNNEI. The CDR3 length is 15 residues. CDR3 bases: TGTGCCAGCGTGGAAATGCTTGTCGGGGGAGAGGGCTACACCTTC. It is translated as CASVEMLVGGEGYTF.

The gene calls are TRBV7-2 and TRBJ2-7; no clear D. CDR3 length: 13 residues. Germline loops: CDR1 SGHTA, CDR2 FQGNSA. Trimming left V 5 bases short and J 3 bases short, with 11 bases between. CDR3 coding DNA: TGTGCCAGCAGCCAGGACCAGTACTACGAGCAGTACTTC. Its protein product is CASSQDQYYEQYF.

The chain couples TRBV7-8 to TRBJ1-4, with TRBD1 matching 7 bases. Germline V gene data show CDR1 as SGHVS and CDR2 as FQNEAQ. The V segment lost 5 bases and the J segment 0 bases; nucleotides outside the gene matches: 12. The CDR3 loop spans 18 amino acids. CDR3 DNA sequence: TGTGCCAGCAGCAGCCGGGACAGCCGCCGAGCAACTAATGAAAAACTGTTTTTT. Translation gives CASSSRDSRRATNEKLFF.

V usage is TRBV7-9 and J usage is TRBJ1-3; D is ambiguous. Trimming stripped 6 bases from V and 0 bases from J, with 12 bases between. This CDR3 comprises 15 residues. From germline, CDR1 is SEHNR and CDR2 FQNEAQ (reference sequence). The CDR3, as DNA: TGTGCCAGCAGTCACGGACGGTTCTCTGGAAACACCATATATTTT. Encoded protein: CASSHGRFSGNTIYF.

This clone was found many times. The V gene is TRBV5-1, the J gene TRBJ1-5; 8 bases map to TRBD1. The CDR3 loop spans 14 amino acids. CDR1 is SGHRS and CDR2 is YFSETQ in the germline V gene. Trimming cost V 4 bases and J 2 bases; bases outside gene matches: 2. The DNA for the CDR3 is TGCGCCAGCAGCCAGGGGGCCGGCAATCAGCCCCAGCATTTT. Translated: CASSQGAGNQPQHF.